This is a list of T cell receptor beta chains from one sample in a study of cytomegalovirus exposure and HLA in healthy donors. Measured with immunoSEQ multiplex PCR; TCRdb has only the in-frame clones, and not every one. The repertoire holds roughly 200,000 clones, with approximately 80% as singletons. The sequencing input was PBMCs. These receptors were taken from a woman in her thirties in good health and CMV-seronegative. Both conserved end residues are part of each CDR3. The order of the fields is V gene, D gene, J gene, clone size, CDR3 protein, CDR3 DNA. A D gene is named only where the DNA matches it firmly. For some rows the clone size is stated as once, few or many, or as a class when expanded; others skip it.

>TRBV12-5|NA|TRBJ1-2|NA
CASGLVPGAYGYTF
TGTGCTAGTGGTTTGGTACCAGGGGCTTATGGCTACACCTTC
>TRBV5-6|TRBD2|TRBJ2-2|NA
CASSPIAGVVTGELFF
TGTGCCAGCAGCCCTATAGCGGGAGTAGTCACCGGGGAGCTGTTTTTT
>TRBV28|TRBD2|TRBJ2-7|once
CASSSSRPSGRAYEQYF
TGTGCCAGCAGTTCCTCCCGCCCTAGCGGGAGGGCCTACGAGCAGTACTTC
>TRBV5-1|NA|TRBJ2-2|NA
CASSPDTGELFF
TGCGCCAGCAGCCCGGACACCGGGGAGCTGTTTTTT
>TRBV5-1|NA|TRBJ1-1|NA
CASSLVGGVNTEAFF
TGCGCCAGCAGCTTGGTCGGAGGGGTGAACACTGAAGCTTTCTTT
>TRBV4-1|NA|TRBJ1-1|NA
CASSQPGGNTEAFF
TGCGCCAGCAGCCAGCCAGGAGGAAACACTGAAGCTTTCTTT
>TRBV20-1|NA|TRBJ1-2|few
CSAPGGYTF
TGCAGTGCCCCCGGGGGCTACACCTTC
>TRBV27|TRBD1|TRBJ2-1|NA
CASSYRGIYNEQFF
TGTGCCAGCAGTTACAGGGGGATTTACAATGAGCAGTTCTTC
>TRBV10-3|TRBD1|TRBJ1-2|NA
CAITRDRGIYGYTF
TGTGCCATCACGAGGGACAGGGGAATCTATGGCTACACCTTC
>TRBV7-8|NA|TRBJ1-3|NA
CASSLVYGISSGNTIYF
TGTGCCAGCAGCTTAGTATATGGCATCAGCTCTGGAAACACCATATATTTT
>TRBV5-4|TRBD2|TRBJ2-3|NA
CASSSWSGLAGGTQYF
TGTGCCAGCAGCTCGTGGTCCGGACTAGCCGGGGGTACGCAGTATTTT
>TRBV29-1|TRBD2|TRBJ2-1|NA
CSVEENGGSSYNEQFF
TGCAGCGTTGAAGAAAATGGCGGGAGCTCCTACAATGAGCAGTTCTTC
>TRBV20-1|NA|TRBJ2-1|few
CSARGTPTWFF
TGCAGTGCGCGCGGGACCCCTACCTGGTTCTTC
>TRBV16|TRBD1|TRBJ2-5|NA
CASSPGTGGCSQYF
TGTGCCAGCAGCCCCGGGACAGGGGGCTGTTCCCAGTACTTC
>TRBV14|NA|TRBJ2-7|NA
CASSQVHQGRYEQYF
TGTGCCAGCAGCCAAGTCCATCAGGGGCGATACGAGCAGTACTTC
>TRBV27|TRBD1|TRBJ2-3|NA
CASSAAGTGYADTQYF
TGTGCCAGCAGTGCTGCGGGGACAGGGTATGCAGATACGCAGTATTTT
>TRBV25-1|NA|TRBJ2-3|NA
CASSEWSRESDTQYF
TGTGCCAGCAGTGAATGGAGTAGGGAGTCAGATACGCAGTATTTT
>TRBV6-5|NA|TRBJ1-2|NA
CATGQGPSYGYTF
TGTGCCACAGGGCAAGGACCTAGCTATGGCTACACCTTC
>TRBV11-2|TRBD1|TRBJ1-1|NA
CASSLGQGDTEAFF
TGTGCCAGCAGCCTTGGACAGGGGGACACTGAAGCTTTCTTT
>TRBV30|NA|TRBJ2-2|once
CAWSDRGMGVVTGELFF
TGTGCCTGGAGTGATAGGGGGATGGGGGTAGTCACCGGGGAGCTGTTTTTT
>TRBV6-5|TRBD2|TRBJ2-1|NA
CASSLSGGVYNEQFF
TGTGCCAGCAGCCTCAGCGGGGGGGTATACAATGAGCAGTTCTTC
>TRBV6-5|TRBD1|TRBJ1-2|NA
CASIGTALYGYTF
TGTGCCAGCATTGGGACAGCCCTTTATGGCTACACCTTC
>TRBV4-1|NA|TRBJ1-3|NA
CASSQGTASSGNTIYF
TGCGCCAGCAGCCAAGGGACAGCTTCATCTGGAAACACCATATATTTT
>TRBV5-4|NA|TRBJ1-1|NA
CASSLWQENTEAFF
TGTGCCAGCAGCTTGTGGCAGGAGAACACTGAAGCTTTCTTT
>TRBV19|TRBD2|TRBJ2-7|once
CASSPRPGTGGRFGSYEQYF
TGTGCCAGTAGTCCCCGACCCGGGACGGGAGGCAGATTTGGGTCCTACGAGCAGTACTTC
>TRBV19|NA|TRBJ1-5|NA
CASSFRVGQYSNQPQHF
TGTGCCAGTAGTTTCAGGGTAGGACAGTATAGCAATCAGCCCCAGCATTTT
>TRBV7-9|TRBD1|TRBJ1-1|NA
CASRFGQATEAFF
TGTGCCAGCAGATTCGGACAGGCTACAGAAGCTTTCTTT
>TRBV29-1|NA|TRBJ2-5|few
CSVVASVETQYF
TGCAGCGTTGTGGCTAGCGTTGAGACCCAGTACTTC
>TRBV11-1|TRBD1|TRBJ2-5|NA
CASSSGQGQETQYF
TGTGCCAGCAGCTCTGGACAGGGGCAAGAGACCCAGTACTTC
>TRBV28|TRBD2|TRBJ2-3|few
CASGLLAAGHTQYF
TGTGCCAGCGGACTACTAGCGGCGGGACATACGCAGTATTTT
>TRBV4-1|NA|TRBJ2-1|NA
CASSQADSYNEQFF
TGCGCCAGCAGCCAAGCGGACAGCTACAATGAGCAGTTCTTC
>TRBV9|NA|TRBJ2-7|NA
CASSVQGTALYEQYF
TGTGCCAGCAGCGTACAGGGGACGGCTCTCTACGAGCAGTACTTC
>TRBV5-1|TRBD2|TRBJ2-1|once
CASRPSGRAYNEQFF
TGCGCCAGCCGACCTAGCGGGAGGGCGTACAATGAGCAGTTCTTC
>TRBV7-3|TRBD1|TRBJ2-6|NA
CASSHGQGQSGANVLTF
TGTGCCAGCAGCCACGGACAGGGCCAATCTGGGGCCAACGTCCTGACTTTC
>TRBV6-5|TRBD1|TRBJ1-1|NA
CASTTLWDRASEAFF
TGTGCCAGCACTACGTTGTGGGACAGGGCCTCTGAAGCTTTCTTT
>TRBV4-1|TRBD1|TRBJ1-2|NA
CASSQASRGQGIGGPGYTF
TGCGCCAGCAGCCAAGCGAGTAGGGGACAGGGGATAGGGGGTCCTGGCTACACCTTC